This passage covers 10 T cell receptor beta chains from one sample sequenced in a study of early T cells in non-severe SARS-CoV-2 infection. TCRdb re-called the 5' RACE reads with MiXCR, one entry per CDR3 protein. Here the sample spans tens of thousands of distinct CDR3 sequences, about 9.3% being singletons. The material sequenced was whole blood. The receptors derive from an adult who was a healthcare worker with PCR-confirmed SARS-CoV-2 infection or an uninfected control (not recorded which).

The sample holds many counts of this clonotype. The V gene is TRBV18, the J gene TRBJ1-1, with a possible D match to TRBD1 (5 bases). This CDR3 region has 15 residues. Germline V gene lookup returns CDR1 KGHSH and CDR2 LQKENI. V lost 3 bases and J 2 bases, leaving 13 bases between the germline ends. The CDR3 DNA follows: TGTGCCAGCTCACCGGTCTGGGGACTTAACACTGAAGCTTTCTTT. It is translated as CASSPVWGLNTEAFF.

V is TRBV10-3 and J is TRBJ2-3; 8 bases fit TRBD2. V lost 8 bases to trimming and J lost 1 base; unmatched junction nucleotides: 5. From germline, CDR1 is ENHRY and CDR2 SYGVKD. The CDR3 length is 14 residues. The CDR3 region is CAIGLAGRTDTQYF. CDR3 bases: TGTGCCATCGGGTTAGCGGGGCGCACAGATACGCAGTATTTT.

This clonotype occurred many times. The chain employs TRBV7-9 and TRBJ1-2; the D gene is possibly TRBD1 (6 bases). This CDR3 has 17 residues. Trimming removed 7 bases from V and 3 bases from J, with 24 bases in between. Germline-derived CDR1 and CDR2 are SEHNR and FQNEAQ (reference sequence). The CDR3, as DNA: TGTGCCAGCAACCGATACGCCGCGGGGGACAAGGACTATGGCTACACCTTC. Translation gives CASNRYAAGDKDYGYTF.

This clonotype was observed many times. The chain has TRBV28 and TRBJ1-1; a possible D gene is TRBD1 (5 bases). The CDR3 sequence is 14 residues long. Per germline, CDR1 MDHEN and CDR2 SYDVKM. Trimming pared 2 bases from V and 6 bases from J, leaving 13 bases between. Here the CDR3 DNA reads TGTGCCAGCAGTTTAGTCAGGGTGTCAGCTGAAGCTTTCTTT. Its translation is CASSLVRVSAEAFF.

The chain is built from TRBV4-2 and TRBJ1-4; weak D call: TRBD1 (6 bases). The V and J ends lost 2 bases and 5 bases respectively, with 12 bases between them. Looked up from germline, CDR1 is LGHNA and CDR2 is YNFKEQ. The CDR3 consists of 15 residues. DNA for the CDR3: TGTGCCAGCAGCCAAACGTACAGGGAAAATGAAAAACTGTTTTTT. It is translated as CASSQTYRENEKLFF.

This clonotype came up many times. The chain links TRBV20-1 to TRBJ1-1; TRBD1 might be the D (5 bases). The CDR3 covers 14 residues. Deletions cut 1 base from V and 3 bases from J, with 12 bases between. CDR1 DFQATT and CDR2 SNEGSKA come from the germline V gene (reference sequence). The CDR3: CSARGLGGDTEAFF. Here the CDR3 DNA reads TGCAGTGCTAGAGGGCTCGGAGGGGACACTGAAGCTTTCTTT.

This clonotype was seen a handful of times. CDR3 region: CASSELAADTQYF. The CDR3 DNA is TGTGCCAGCAGCGAGTTAGCGGCAGATACGCAGTATTTT. The genes are TRBV5-4 and TRBJ2-3; TRBD2 is a possible D gene (6 bases). The CDR3 totals 13 residues. From germline, CDR1 is SGHNT and CDR2 YYREEE (reference sequence). With 4 bases removed from V and 4 bases from J, the gap between germline ends came to 10 bases.

This clonotype was counted between two and nine times. The rearrangement links TRBV27 to TRBJ1-2, with 7 bases that match TRBD1. Trimming cost V 3 bases and J 4 bases; bases outside gene matches: 5. This CDR3 region has 14 residues. Germline lookup yields CDR1 MNHEY and CDR2 SMNVEV (reference sequence). Here the CDR3 DNA reads TGTGCCAGCAGTTTTAAGGCAGGGGGCTATGGCTACACCTTC. Protein product: CASSFKAGGYGYTF.

The chain has TRBV28 and TRBJ2-7, with unresolved D. Per the germline V gene, CDR1 is MDHEN and CDR2 is SYDVKM. CDR3 length equals 14 residues. Trimming pared 7 bases from V and 6 bases from J, leaving 19 bases between. CDR3 protein: CASNSAGGLLEQYF. The CDR3 DNA is TGTGCCAGCAACTCCGCCGGTGGGTTGCTCGAGCAGTACTTC. The full variable domain, with the rest looked up from reference TRBV28 and TRBJ2-7, is DVKVTQSSRYLVKRTGEKVFLECVQDMDHENMFWYRQDPGLGLRLIYFSYDVKMKEKGDIPEGYSVSREKKERFSLILESASTNQTSMYLCASNSAGGLLEQYFGPGTRLTVT.

This clonotype occurred many times. The CDR3 protein is CASSFGGGPPTSGNTIYF. The CDR3 nucleotides read TGTGCCAGCAGTTTCGGGGGAGGCCCTCCGACCTCTGGAAACACCATATATTTT. This chain joins TRBV12-3 or TRBV12-4 and TRBJ1-3; perhaps TRBD1 as D (5 bases). V was cut by 3 bases and J by 0 bases, with 18 bases left in between. There are 18 residues in the CDR3.